This TCR beta chain was retrieved from a study of T cell responses to AZD1222 COVID-19 vaccine. This clone has only a few counts. What it binds is unknown. Findings and caveats of the study: Following two doses of AZD1222, Spike-specific TCR breadth and depth rose. Reportedly, nearly half of unique spike TCRs recognized epitopes outside B.1.351/B.1.1.7 mutations.

The data were produced by immunoSEQ multiplex PCR, yet TCRdb's version contains in-frame clones alone and is incomplete. The profile covers 95,000 to 130,000 clones, with over 75% appearing a single time and around 7.5% taken by the ten largest. The junction had 5 bases not matched to a gene; V was cut back by 2 bases and J by 9 bases. Per the germline V gene, CDR1 is SGHNT and CDR2 is YYREEE (reference sequence). The CDR3 runs 13 residues. The V and J genes are TRBV5-4 and TRBJ2-1; 7 positions agree with TRBD1. This clonotype originated in an adult in good health. Sequencing was performed on peripheral blood, taken on day 0 of AZD1222 vaccination. For the CDR3, the DNA is TGTGCCAGCAGCTTTCAGGGGGTGGGTGAGCAGTTCTTC. It is translated as CASSFQGVGEQFF.